Listed below are T cell receptor beta chains from one sample, sequenced in a study of blood T cell repertoires in COVID-19. TCRdb's copy holds only in-frame clones and misses some; the assay was immunoSEQ multiplex PCR. The sample lists around 100,000 clones; just under 85% were seen once. Input material: peripheral blood. Source of these receptors: a man aged 45-65 years with active or convalescent COVID-19. CDR3s include the opening cysteine and the closing phenylalanine or tryptophan. The order of the fields is CDR3 DNA, CDR3 protein, V gene, J gene, D gene, clone size. D genes are given only for firm matches. Size is omitted from some rows. Given values are once, few, many or a class for expanded clones.

TGTGCCAGCAGTTACGGGGGGGGGAACACTGAAGCTTTCTTT	CASSYGGGNTEAFF	TRBV6-5	TRBJ1-1	-	-
TGTGCCAGCAGTGCCTCCCGGACTAATGAAAAACTGTTTTTT	CASSASRTNEKLFF	TRBV2	TRBJ1-4	-	-
TGTGCCAGCTCGACAGGGAGAAATGAAAAACTGTTTTTT	CASSTGRNEKLFF	TRBV27	TRBJ1-4	TRBD1	-
TGCAGTGCCTGGGGGGATGAGCAGTTCTTC	CSAWGDEQFF	TRBV20-1	TRBJ2-1	-	-
TGCGCCAGCAGCGGACAAACCTACGAGCAGTACTTC	CASSGQTYEQYF	TRBV5-1	TRBJ2-7	-	-
TGTGCCAGCAGCGTAGCGACAGCTGGAAACACCATATATTTT	CASSVATAGNTIYF	TRBV9	TRBJ1-3	-	-
TGTGCCAGCAGTTCGGGAGCAACTAATGAAAAACTGTTTTTT	CASSSGATNEKLFF	TRBV6-5	TRBJ1-4	-	-
TGTGCCAGCAAGGTCTCCAGGGAGCAGTTCTTC	CASKVSREQFF	TRBV21-1	TRBJ2-1	-	-
TGTGCCAGTAGCGGGACAGGGGCCCATCAGCCCCAGCATTTT	CASSGTGAHQPQHF	TRBV19	TRBJ1-5	TRBD1	-
TGTGCCAGCAGCGCCGACAGGGCTAGGGGCTATGGCTACACCTTC	CASSADRARGYGYTF	TRBV9	TRBJ1-2	TRBD1	-
TGTGCCACCAGCAATAGCGGTATAGAGACCCAGTACTTC	CATSNSGIETQYF	TRBV24-1	TRBJ2-5	-	-
TGTGCCAGCAGTTCCCAGAGCGGGACCCAGTTCTTC	CASSSQSGTQFF	TRBV6-2/TRBV6-3	TRBJ2-1	TRBD2	-
TGTGCCACCAGTGATATGGGAGCTGGGGCCAACGTCCTGACTTTC	CATSDMGAGANVLTF	TRBV24-1	TRBJ2-6	-	-
TGTGCCAGCAGCTTAAATTCGGGGATGGATGGCTACACCTTC	CASSLNSGMDGYTF	TRBV7-9	TRBJ1-2	-	few
TGTGCCAGCAGCCAAAGCGCGGTCGGGGAGCTGTTTTTT	CASSQSAVGELFF	TRBV7-9	TRBJ2-2	-	-
TGTGCTAGCAGCTTAGGCCCGGGACTAGCGTTAAATGAGCAGTTCTTC	CASSLGPGLALNEQFF	TRBV7-7	TRBJ2-1	TRBD2	-
TGTGCCAGCAGCGAACGACCAGGTGGCAGGTCCGGTAGTCAGCCCCAGCATTTT	CASSERPGGRSGSQPQHF	TRBV5-6	TRBJ1-5	-	-
TGCAGCGTTGGTGACGGGACCCCAGGGGGGTTCTTGTCGGGTGAGCAGTACTTC	CSVGDGTPGGFLSGEQYF	TRBV29-1	TRBJ2-7	-	once
TGTGCCAGAAACAGGGTCCACTACGAGCAGTACTTC	CARNRVHYEQYF	TRBV7-8	TRBJ2-7	-	many
TGTGCCAGCAGCCACGGACAGGGGGCCTACGAGCAGTACTTC	CASSHGQGAYEQYF	TRBV5-4	TRBJ2-7	TRBD1	once
TGTGCCAGTAGTATAGGGCAGGTACGCCAAGAGACCCAGTACTTC	CASSIGQVRQETQYF	TRBV19	TRBJ2-5	-	-
TGTGCCAGCAGCCCAGACCTGAACACCGGGGAGCTGTTTTTT	CASSPDLNTGELFF	TRBV3-1/TRBV3-2	TRBJ2-2	-	-
TGTGCCAGCAGCTTAGGGGGAGGGGGTCGTGGCTACACCTTC	CASSLGGGGRGYTF	TRBV5-4	TRBJ1-2	-	-
TGTGCCATCAGTGAGTCGGGACTAGCGGGATGGGACGAGCAGTACTTC	CAISESGLAGWDEQYF	TRBV10-3	TRBJ2-7	TRBD2	-
TGTGCCAGCAGTCTTCGGGACTTAGATCAAGAGACCCAGTACTTC	CASSLRDLDQETQYF	TRBV7-9	TRBJ2-5	-	-
TGTGCCTGGAGGAACAGGGTTGGAAACACCATATATTTT	CAWRNRVGNTIYF	TRBV30	TRBJ1-3	-	once
TGTGCCAGCAGCTCCGGGACTAGCGAGAGCACAGATACGCAGTATTTT	CASSSGTSESTDTQYF	TRBV11-3	TRBJ2-3	TRBD2	-
TGTGCCATCAGTGAGTCGAAGCGTGGGAACACTGAAGCTTTCTTT	CAISESKRGNTEAFF	TRBV10-3	TRBJ1-1	-	-
TGTGCCAGCAGACTAGCCTTTAACACTGAAGCTTTCTTT	CASRLAFNTEAFF	TRBV6-5	TRBJ1-1	-	few
TGTGCTAGTGGCGTGGATCGCGGTGGGTACGGCTACGAGCAGTACTTC	CASGVDRGGYGYEQYF	TRBV12-5	TRBJ2-7	-	-
TGTGCCAGGGGGCTAGCGGGAGGGGACACCGGGGAGCTGTTTTTT	CARGLAGGDTGELFF	TRBV2	TRBJ2-2	TRBD2	-
TGTGCCAGCGCGCTGGGACTAGCGGGAGCTACGCAGTATTTT	CASALGLAGATQYF	TRBV2	TRBJ2-3	TRBD2	-
TGTGCCAGCAGCTCACGACAGGCGTCCTCCTACGAGCAGTACTTC	CASSSRQASSYEQYF	TRBV5-6	TRBJ2-7	-	-
TGTGCCAGCAGCTTTGGAACTGGACTAGACACTGAAGCTTTCTTT	CASSFGTGLDTEAFF	TRBV11-3	TRBJ1-1	-	-
TGTGCCAGCAGTTCGGGGGGGGACAGCAATCAGCCCCAGCATTTT	CASSSGGDSNQPQHF	TRBV6-2/TRBV6-3	TRBJ1-5	-	medium-sized
TGTGCCAGTAGTATCTACCCGAGGACAGGGGTCGAAAGCTACACCTTC	CASSIYPRTGVESYTF	TRBV19	TRBJ1-2	TRBD1	-
TGTGCCAGTAAGGTCATCGCCGGGAGCACCATATATTTT	CASKVIAGSTIYF	TRBV19	TRBJ1-3	-	-
TGTGCCAGCAGCTCAGGGGTAGGACTAGCATCTGCAGATACGCAGTATTTT	CASSSGVGLASADTQYF	TRBV7-2	TRBJ2-3	TRBD2	few
TGCGCCAGCAGCTTGGTGGGACTAGCGGGACGGGATACGCAGTATTTT	CASSLVGLAGRDTQYF	TRBV5-1	TRBJ2-3	TRBD2	-
TGTGCCAGCAGCGAAAACGGACTGAGGTATGGCTACACCTTC	CASSENGLRYGYTF	TRBV7-3	TRBJ1-2	-	-
TGTGCCAGCAGCTTAGGGGGACTAGCGGACAATGAGCAGTTCTTC	CASSLGGLADNEQFF	TRBV7-2	TRBJ2-1	TRBD2	-
TGTGCCAGTAGTAATACCCCGCAGGTCCCGTGGACTGAAGCTTTCTTT	CASSNTPQVPWTEAFF	TRBV19	TRBJ1-1	-	-
TGCGCCAGCAGCCCCGGGACAGGCTTATCGGATACGCAGTATTTT	CASSPGTGLSDTQYF	TRBV5-1	TRBJ2-3	TRBD1	-
TGTGCCAGCAGTAGAGGAGGGAACAATGAGCAGTTCTTC	CASSRGGNNEQFF	TRBV6-4	TRBJ2-1	-	once
TGTGCCAGCAGCTGGGACAGGGTTTACACTGAAGCTTTCTTT	CASSWDRVYTEAFF	TRBV7-9	TRBJ1-1	TRBD1	-